This T cell receptor beta chain appears in the sequencing data of a study of early T cells in non-severe SARS-CoV-2 infection. Individual cDNA molecules were tagged with unique molecular identifiers. TCRdb analysed the 5' RACE reads with MiXCR anew, one entry per CDR3 protein. The table shows about 33,000 distinct CDR3 sequences, with 5% occurring only once. Overall study findings and caveats: Matching results from VDJdb favored anti-spike CD8 responses, leaving private and CD4 specificities undetected.

This clonotype was seen repeatedly, ten times or more. Its antigen is undetermined. The source is an adult who was a healthcare worker with PCR-confirmed SARS-CoV-2 infection or an uninfected control (not recorded which). Sequencing was done on a sample of whole blood.

For the CDR3, the DNA is TGTGCCAGCAGTTCTATTGCCCGACAGGGAGGCACAGATACGCAGTATTTT. Translating gives CASSSIARQGGTDTQYF. V gene TRBV12-3 or TRBV12-4 combines with J gene TRBJ2-3, with TRBD1 matching 7 bases. The CDR3 has 17 residues. Losses at the gene ends were 4 bases for V and 1 base for J; bases not matched to a gene: 11.